Listed here are 20 T cell receptor beta chains from one sample, sequenced in a study of T cells in narcolepsy. Sequenced by immunoSEQ multiplex PCR; TCRdb stores in-frame clones only, minus some. The sample records around 28,000 clones, over 75% being singletons. The sample comprised CD45RA- memory CD4+ T cells from PBMCs. All receptors come from a human donor with narcolepsy.

V gene TRBV19 combines with J gene TRBJ2-7, with TRBD2 matching 12 bases. This CDR3 has 15 amino acids. Germline CDR1 is LNHDA and CDR2 is SQIVND (reference sequence). Trimming at V came to 4 bases and at J to 0 bases, leaving 1 base not matched to a gene. The CDR3 loop is CASSRGLAGSYEQYF. The CDR3 DNA reads TGTGCCAGTAGTAGGGGACTAGCGGGCTCCTACGAGCAGTACTTC.

The chain carries TRBV11-3 and TRBJ2-5, with 7 bases lining up with TRBD1. Germline loops: CDR1 SGHNT, CDR2 YENEEA. This CDR3 is built from 13 residues. V dropped 6 bases and J dropped 5; count of bases not matched to a gene: 6. CDR3 in amino acids: CASSSTGPETQYF. Written as DNA, the CDR3 is TGTGCCAGCAGTTCGACAGGGCCCGAGACCCAGTACTTC.

There are a few counts of this clone. The chain is built from TRBV11-3 and TRBJ2-3; 9 bases are shared with TRBD2. Germline V CDR1 and CDR2: SGHNT, YENEEA. This CDR3 is built from 17 residues. The V gene end was trimmed by 1 base and the J gene end by 0 bases; junction bases not matched to a gene: 5. CDR3 in DNA: TGTGCCAGCAGCTTAGTGGCTAGCGGGGTGAGCACAGATACGCAGTATTTT. It yields the protein CASSLVASGVSTDTQYF.

The chain recombines TRBV4-2 with TRBJ2-5, with 7 positions matching TRBD1. Germline-derived CDR1 and CDR2 are LGHNA and YNFKEQ. Germline trimming cut 1 base from V and 4 bases from J; bases unmatched to any gene: 6. This CDR3 comprises 15 residues. CDR3 bases: TGTGCCAGCAGCCAAGCTGACAGGGTAGGAGAGACCCAGTACTTC. This translates into CASSQADRVGETQYF.

This clone occurred a few times. J is TRBJ2-5 and V is TRBV9; 13 bases agree with TRBD2. The ends lost 0 bases at V and 4 bases at J; junction bases unmatched: 0. Germline lookup yields CDR1 SGDLS and CDR2 YYNGEE. This CDR3 region has 15 residues. CDR3 amino acids: CASSVGLAGGETQYF. The CDR3 DNA reads as TGTGCCAGCAGCGTAGGACTAGCGGGGGGAGAGACCCAGTACTTC.

This clone has only a few counts. The rearrangement uses TRBV10-3 and TRBJ2-5; 9 nucleotides align to TRBD2. V lost 2 bases to trimming and J lost 0 bases; unmatched junction nucleotides: 4. The CDR3 spans 16 residues. Germline CDR1 and CDR2: ENHRY and SYGVKD. CDR3 nucleotide sequence: TGTGCCATCAGTGAGGGCATAGCGGGGGACCAAGAGACCCAGTACTTC. It specifies CAISEGIAGDQETQYF.

The chain employs TRBV7-2 and TRBJ1-5, with a possible D match to TRBD1 (6 bases). Germline CDR1 reads SGHTA; CDR2 reads FQGNSA. V lost 5 bases, J lost 7 bases, and 12 bases lay in between. The CDR3 is 13 residues long. The CDR3 spells CASSVRGQQPQHF. CDR3 coding DNA: TGTGCCAGCAGCGTACGGGGGCAGCAGCCCCAGCATTTT.

The chain employs TRBV4-3 and TRBJ1-2, with 8 positions matching TRBD1. The length of the CDR3 is 17 residues. The V and J ends lost 0 bases and 0 bases, in that order; junction bases with no gene match: 6. Germline values: CDR1 LGHNA, CDR2 YSLEER. The CDR3 coding sequence is TGCGCCAGCAGCCAAGATTTGGCAGGGGGCTCTAACTATGGCTACACCTTC. Its translation: CASSQDLAGGSNYGYTF.

For this clone: The junction differs from germline at one of its ends, possibly a read error. This CDR3 is CVSSVDPRGGRETQYF. The CDR3 DNA is TGTGTCAGCAGCGTAGATCCTCGCGGGGGGAGAGAGACCCAGTACTTC. The genes are TRBV9 and TRBJ2-5; 8 positions match TRBD2. The germline V gene has CDR1 SGDLS and CDR2 YYNGEE. CDR3 size: 16 residues.

In its sample, this clone was seen a few times. V usage is TRBV6-4 and J usage is TRBJ2-1, with 8 bases aligning to TRBD2. Germline values: CDR1 MRHNA, CDR2 SNTAGT. V lost 6 bases to trimming and J lost 0 bases; unmatched junction nucleotides: 13. The CDR3 contains 18 residues. The CDR3 nucleotides are TGTGCCAGCAGCTACCCCGGGATGGCGGGGGGCTCCTACAATGAGCAGTTCTTC. As protein: CASSYPGMAGGSYNEQFF.

This clone was seen only once. The CDR3 nucleotides are TGTGCCAGCTCACCGGAGATCCGGGGAATAAGGTACAATGAGCAGTTCTTC. Its protein product is CASSPEIRGIRYNEQFF. The chain links TRBV18 to TRBJ2-1; tentative D call: TRBD2 (5 bases). Germline values: CDR1 KGHSH, CDR2 LQKENI. The CDR3 covers 17 residues. The ends were cut back, 3 bases at V and 4 bases at J, with 19 bases in the middle.

The chain couples TRBV11-3 to TRBJ2-5; unclear D gene. Germline V gives CDR1 SGHNT, CDR2 YENEEA. Trimming took 2 bases from V and 1 from J, leaving 14 bases between them. The CDR3 sequence is 16 residues long. CDR3 nucleotide sequence: TGTGCCAGCAGCTTATTCGGCTCCGGCTCCCAAGAGACCCAGTACTTC. This gives the protein CASSLFGSGSQETQYF.

This clone turned up a few times. The chain recombines TRBV10-3 with TRBJ2-7, with D uncertain. From germline, CDR1 is ENHRY and CDR2 SYGVKD. There are 13 residues in the CDR3. With 2 bases removed from V and 3 bases from J, the gap between germline ends came to 8 bases. The CDR3 is CAISEAENYEQYF. The CDR3 coding sequence is TGTGCCATCAGTGAGGCAGAGAACTACGAGCAGTACTTC.

J is TRBJ2-3 and V is TRBV10-3; TRBD2 matches at 14 bases. The CDR3 totals 18 residues. After removal of 6 bases from V and 0 bases from J, the junction contained 8 bases not matched to a gene. From germline, CDR1 is ENHRY and CDR2 SYGVKD. CDR3 loop: CAIRMTSGGAVSTDTQYF. CDR3 DNA: TGTGCCATCAGGATGACTAGCGGGGGGGCCGTAAGCACAGATACGCAGTATTTT.

The gene calls are TRBV7-6 and TRBJ2-1; no reliable D call. The germline gives CDR1 SGHVS, CDR2 FNYEAQ. V lost 0 bases and J lost 0, with 9 bases in between. CDR3 size: 16 residues. CDR3 in DNA: TGTGCCAGCAGCTTAGCGGCGCCTAGCTCCTACAATGAGCAGTTCTTC. This gives the protein CASSLAAPSSYNEQFF.

The V gene is TRBV19, the J gene TRBJ2-5; TRBD1 agrees at 8 bases. V was pared by 4 bases and J by 1 base, with 2 bases of the junction left unmatched. CDR3 length: 14 residues. The V gene's germline CDR1 is LNHDA and CDR2 SQIVND (reference sequence). The CDR3 region is CASSRTGSQETQYF. The CDR3 region has the DNA TGTGCCAGTAGTAGGACAGGGAGCCAAGAGACCCAGTACTTC.

The V call is TRBV19, the J call TRBJ2-1; D may correspond to TRBD1 or TRBD2 (5 bases each). The ends were cut back, 0 bases at V and 10 bases at J, with 7 bases in the middle. CDR1 and CDR2 (germline): LNHDA, SQIVND (reference sequence). The CDR3 covers 12 residues. The CDR3 nucleotides read TGTGCCAGTAGTATAGAGGGACGGGAGCAGTTCTTC. Encoded protein: CASSIEGREQFF.

This chain uses TRBV4-1 with TRBJ1-6, with D hard to call. Trimming shortened V by 0 bases and J by 0 bases, and 18 bases separated the two germline ends. The CDR3 consists of 20 residues. Germline CDR1 MGHRA, CDR2 YSYEKL. CDR3 in DNA: TGCGCCAGCAGCCAAGAATCCCGGGCCCCGGGAAGCTCCTATAATTCACCCCTCCACTTT. This translates into CASSQESRAPGSSYNSPLHF.

The chain is built from TRBV6-5 and TRBJ1-2; D is possibly TRBD1 (6 bases). In germline, CDR1 is MNHEY, CDR2 SVGAGI. The CDR3 contains 11 residues. The V gene lost 11 bases and the J gene lost 2 bases, with 9 bases spanning the gap. The chain's CDR3 is CASGQNYGYTF. DNA for the CDR3: TGTGCCTCCGGACAGAACTATGGCTACACCTTC.

The V call is TRBV6-5, the J call TRBJ2-3, with TRBD2 matching over 8 bases. V lost 6 bases, J lost 1 base, and 6 bases stayed unmatched. CDR3 length equals 15 residues. Germline V gene data show CDR1 as MNHEY and CDR2 as SVGAGI. The DNA for the CDR3 is TGTGCCAGCAGCAAGGAGCGGGGGCGCACAGATACGCAGTATTTT. It translates to CASSKERGRTDTQYF.